The clone carrying this T cell receptor beta chain was recorded a few times. This entry belongs to a study of human T cells and chemical hapten exposure. The wider study: Mainly, slight library volume differences in the pool made TCR yields vary.

Sample time point: patch test 1, 2 weeks after DPC sensitization. The treatment is: therapeutic diphenylcyclopropenone sensitization with weekly scalp DPC. TCRdb analysed the RACE reads with MiXCR anew, one entry per CDR3 protein. There are around 380,000 distinct CDR3 sequences in the sample; approximately 5.1% occur only once, and approximately 2.3% lies in the top ten. The CDR3 spans 18 residues. Germline V gives CDR1 SNHLY, CDR2 FYNNEI. V was trimmed by 2 bases and J by 0 bases, leaving 17 bases between them. This sample comprised whole blood, obtained in connection with sensitization to the hapten diphenylcyclopropenone (DPC). This sequence originates from a woman between 50 and 59 years old with alopecia areata. Some clones in this sample may be carry-over from other donors' samples. This chain uses TRBV2 with TRBJ2-4; TRBD1 might be the D (6 bases). The CDR3 is CASSETGSTEIAKNIQYF. CDR3 coding DNA: TGTGCCAGCAGTGAAACAGGGTCAACTGAGATAGCCAAAAACATTCAGTACTTC.